These T cell receptor beta chains were read from a single sample in a study of cytomegalovirus exposure and HLA in healthy donors. Assay: immunoSEQ multiplex PCR; the TCRdb copy retains only in-frame clones and omits some. The sample has 100,000 to 150,000 clones, around three quarters seen once. Sequenced: PBMCs. Receptors originate from a man aged 40-49 years in good health and CMV-seronegative. Each CDR3 is given with its conserved first and last residue. The D gene is left open where the match is weak. A row's size may be missing; if present it is once, few, many or a size class.

clone_size j_call v_call d_call cdr3_aa cdr3_nt
. TRBJ1-5 TRBV27 TRBD1 CASSSGTGWDQPQHF TGTGCCAGCAGTTCCGGGACAGGTTGGGATCAGCCCCAGCATTTT
once TRBJ1-4 TRBV6-7 . CARHREEQGEKLFF TGTGCCAGGCACCGGGAGGAGCAGGGGGAAAAACTGTTTTTT
. TRBJ1-5 TRBV2 TRBD1 CASGGQGAFYSNQPQHF TGTGCCAGCGGGGGACAGGGGGCCTTCTATAGCAATCAGCCCCAGCATTTT
. TRBJ2-7 TRBV2 . CASASGGDGEQYF TGTGCCAGCGCTTCCGGGGGAGACGGCGAGCAGTACTTC
once TRBJ1-2 TRBV2 . CASSEGLNYGYTF TGTGCCAGCTCTGAGGGTTTGAACTATGGCTACACCTTC
. TRBJ1-2 TRBV28 TRBD1 CASTSGGAGGYGYTF TGTGCCAGCACTTCCGGAGGTGCAGGGGGCTATGGCTACACCTTC
. TRBJ2-2 TRBV19 . CASSPGHNTGELFF TGTGCCAGTAGTCCGGGACATAATACCGGGGAGCTGTTTTTT
few TRBJ2-5 TRBV27 TRBD2 CASMALAGATETQYF TGTGCCAGCATGGCCCTAGCGGGAGCCACAGAGACCCAGTACTTC
. TRBJ1-2 TRBV5-1 TRBD1 CASSLDGTGNYGYTF TGCGCCAGCAGCTTGGATGGGACAGGGAACTATGGCTACACCTTC
once TRBJ1-2 TRBV19 TRBD1 CASSTDRVDGYTF TGTGCCAGTAGCACGGACAGGGTGGATGGCTACACCTTC
. TRBJ2-2 TRBV30 TRBD2 CAWSALAGSTGELFF TGTGCCTGGAGCGCACTAGCGGGAAGCACCGGGGAGCTGTTTTTT
few TRBJ2-5 TRBV7-7 . CASSTRGRQETQYF TGTGCCAGCAGCACCCGGGGGAGACAAGAGACCCAGTACTTC
. TRBJ1-5 TRBV6-1 . CASSEDWGGASQPQHF TGTGCCAGCAGTGAGGATTGGGGAGGGGCGAGTCAGCCCCAGCATTTT
. TRBJ1-1 TRBV30 TRBD1 CAWSAGTVNTEAFF TGTGCCTGGAGTGCTGGGACAGTGAACACTGAAGCTTTCTTT
. TRBJ2-6 TRBV30 . CACLSGSGANVLTF TGTGCCTGCCTCAGCGGCTCTGGGGCCAACGTCCTGACTTTC
. TRBJ2-2 TRBV28 TRBD2 CASSFPSGLPNTGELFF TGTGCCAGCAGTTTTCCTTCGGGACTACCGAACACCGGGGAGCTGTTTTTT
. TRBJ1-3 TRBV29-1 . CSVDAQAGNTIYF TGCAGCGTAGACGCCCAGGCTGGAAACACCATATATTTT
once TRBJ2-7 TRBV7-2 . CASSPTQGTYEQYF TGTGCCAGCAGCCCAACGCAGGGTACCTACGAGCAGTACTTC
few TRBJ1-1 TRBV5-4 TRBD1 CASSPGGGTANTEAFF TGTGCCAGCAGCCCTGGAGGGGGGACAGCAAACACTGAAGCTTTCTTT
. TRBJ2-7 TRBV5-1 TRBD1 CASSTEQGSYEQYF TGCGCCAGCAGCACGGAACAGGGGTCCTACGAGCAGTACTTC
. TRBJ2-5 TRBV5-1 TRBD2 CASSSTSGAQETQYF TGCGCCAGCAGCTCAACTAGCGGAGCCCAAGAGACCCAGTACTTC
. TRBJ1-2 TRBV5-1 . CASSLDLAGTNYGYTF TGCGCCAGCAGCTTGGACCTCGCCGGTACTAACTATGGCTACACCTTC
. TRBJ2-7 TRBV5-4 . CASSSGGAFDSYEQYF TGTGCCAGCAGCTCTGGCGGGGCCTTCGATTCCTACGAGCAGTACTTC
. TRBJ2-5 TRBV7-9 . CASSLGFGETQYF TGTGCCAGCAGCTTAGGGTTCGGAGAGACCCAGTACTTC
. TRBJ2-7 TRBV7-9 TRBD1 CASSRPGTGAYEQYF TGTGCCAGCAGCCGCCCCGGGACAGGGGCCTACGAGCAGTACTTC
. TRBJ1-1 TRBV7-9 TRBD1 CASSFQQGSTEAFF TGTGCCAGCAGCTTCCAACAGGGGAGCACTGAAGCTTTCTTT
. TRBJ1-1 TRBV27 TRBD1 CASSPGTGRNTEAFF TGTGCCAGCAGTCCCGGGACAGGGCGGAACACTGAAGCTTTCTTT
once TRBJ2-2 TRBV6-1 TRBD2 CASSEGLAGSTGELFF TGTGCCAGCAGTGAGGGACTAGCGGGGAGCACCGGGGAGCTGTTTTTT
. TRBJ2-3 TRBV4-1 TRBD2 CASSPVLAGAGADTQYF TGCGCCAGCAGCCCCGTTCTAGCGGGGGCCGGGGCAGATACGCAGTATTTT
few TRBJ1-2 TRBV11-2 TRBD1 CASSLVSLGQSYGYTF TGTGCCAGCAGCTTAGTGTCTTTGGGACAGAGCTATGGCTACACCTTC
few TRBJ2-7 TRBV29-1 TRBD2 CSVEGLGGVEQYF TGCAGCGTTGAAGGACTGGGGGGGGTCGAGCAGTACTTC
. TRBJ1-1 TRBV5-6 TRBD1 CASSFRDRDTTEAFF TGTGCCAGCAGCTTTAGGGACAGGGATACCACTGAAGCTTTCTTT
. TRBJ2-7 TRBV28 TRBD1 CASSSGDRDHEQYF TGTGCCAGCAGTAGCGGAGACAGGGACCACGAGCAGTACTTC
. TRBJ2-5 TRBV5-6 TRBD2 CASSLLETSGVQETQYF TGTGCCAGCAGCTTGCTCGAGACTAGCGGAGTACAAGAGACCCAGTACTTC
. TRBJ2-5 TRBV18 . CASSPSRGQETQYF TGTGCCAGCTCACCATCCAGGGGACAAGAGACCCAGTACTTC
. TRBJ1-5 TRBV21-1 . CASSKGASHSNQPQHF TGTGCCAGCAGCAAAGGTGCCAGTCATAGCAATCAGCCCCAGCATTTT
. TRBJ1-4 TRBV5-6 . CASSLGGATNEKLFF TGTGCCAGCAGCTTGGGCGGTGCAACTAATGAAAAACTGTTTTTT
. TRBJ2-1 TRBV5-1 . CASSLAGREQFF TGCGCCAGCAGCTTGGCAGGGCGTGAGCAGTTCTTC
. TRBJ2-3 TRBV27 . CASSLAVATDTQYF TGTGCCAGCAGTTTAGCGGTTGCCACAGATACGCAGTATTTT
. TRBJ2-1 TRBV6-4 TRBD1 CASGVDTNRGRPYNEQFF TGTGCCAGCGGGGTCGATACAAACAGGGGGCGCCCCTACAATGAGCAGTTCTTC
once TRBJ1-2 TRBV28 TRBD1 CASSPPTGEGYTF TGTGCCAGCAGCCCACCAACAGGGGAAGGCTACACCTTC
. TRBJ2-3 TRBV19 TRBD2 CASSIGLAGHTDTQYF TGTGCCAGTAGTATAGGGCTAGCGGGGCACACAGATACGCAGTATTTT
once TRBJ2-5 TRBV5-1 . CASSLGTNQETQYF TGCGCCAGCAGCCTCGGGACAAACCAAGAGACCCAGTACTTC
. TRBJ2-1 TRBV7-2 . CASSLEAGPTDEQFF TGTGCCAGCAGCTTAGAGGCGGGGCCCACGGATGAGCAGTTCTTC
. TRBJ2-5 TRBV5-1 . CASSLERGGETQYF TGCGCCAGCAGCTTGGAAAGGGGCGGAGAGACCCAGTACTTC
. TRBJ2-5 TRBV29-1 . CSVHFQETQYF TGCAGCGTTCATTTTCAAGAGACCCAGTACTTC
. TRBJ1-1 TRBV25-1 . CVSSEQLQGEAFF TGTGTCAGCAGTGAGCAGTTGCAGGGTGAAGCTTTCTTT
. TRBJ2-7 TRBV7-9 TRBD1 CASSPDRGWSEQYF TGTGCCAGCAGTCCAGACAGGGGTTGGAGCGAGCAGTACTTC
. TRBJ1-3 TRBV6-5 . CASSRDIGGNTIYF TGTGCCAGCAGTCGGGACATAGGAGGAAACACCATATATTTT
few TRBJ1-5 TRBV10-2 . CASTWEAGEPQHF TGCGCCAGCACCTGGGAAGCGGGGGAGCCCCAGCATTTT
. TRBJ2-5 TRBV2 TRBD1 CASSEVDRYQETQYF TGTGCCAGCAGTGAAGTGGACAGGTACCAAGAGACCCAGTACTTC
. TRBJ1-6 TRBV10-3 . CAIRDKESYNSPLHF TGTGCCATCAGGGACAAGGAGTCCTATAATTCACCCCTCCACTTT
. TRBJ2-7 TRBV20-1 TRBD1 CSAVTGGEQYF TGCAGTGCAGTGACAGGGGGCGAGCAGTACTTC
. TRBJ1-1 TRBV5-6 TRBD1 CASSLAGGPEAFF TGTGCCAGCAGCTTGGCAGGGGGCCCTGAAGCTTTCTTT
. TRBJ2-1 TRBV7-9 TRBD1 CASSLGQGNYNEQFF TGTGCCAGCAGCTTAGGACAGGGAAACTACAATGAGCAGTTCTTC
. TRBJ1-2 TRBV5-1 TRBD1 CASSLPDRPGGYTF TGCGCCAGCAGCTTGCCGGACAGGCCCGGAGGCTACACCTTC
. TRBJ2-7 TRBV15 . CATSRDYGRMYEQYF TGTGCCACCAGCAGAGATTATGGCAGGATGTACGAGCAGTACTTC